This T cell receptor beta chain came from a study of cytomegalovirus exposure and HLA in healthy donors. Every donor was a healthy person donating bone marrow. Between the trimmed V and J ends, which lost 5 bases and 4 bases, there was a span of 11 bases. The CDR3 extends over 14 amino acids. Germline V gene sequence: CDR1 MNHEY, CDR2 SMNVEV (reference sequence). The PCR contained 60 Vbeta and 13 Jbeta primers. The protocol was immunoSEQ multiplex PCR, while the TCRdb copy is restricted to in-frame clones and leaves out a portion. This sample has some 140,000 clones, with approximately 74% found just once. This clone appeared once. Its antigen remains unknown. Study-level points and caveats: Accurate predictions that matched the HLA-A and HLA-B alleles of most subjects were reportedly made from TCR beta sequences. Reports described diagnosis of cytomegalovirus status by the classifier as highly specific and sensitive.

The sequence derives from a young man in good health and CMV-seronegative. The V gene is TRBV27, the J gene TRBJ2-2; tentative D call: TRBD1 (6 bases). The sample taken for sequencing was PBMCs. CDR3 sequence: CASSPGHPTGELFF. For the CDR3, the DNA is TGTGCCAGCAGTCCGGGACACCCCACCGGGGAGCTGTTTTTT.